The clone carrying this TCR beta chain was found a few times. Trimming removed 6 bases at V and 2 bases at J, with 14 bases between. Germline V gene sequence: CDR1 SGDLS, CDR2 YYNGEE. The CDR3 contains 14 residues. The data originate from a study of shared T cell receptors in the human thymus. Method: immunoSEQ multiplex PCR; TCRdb's copy keeps in-frame clones and lacks some. Of hundreds of thousands of clones listed, 70% to 90% were seen once; the top ten hold more than 0.008%. A further study also used this sample, focusing on human thymus T cells. Per that study: Donation was from healthy Finnish infants who were having corrective surgery that addressed congenital heart defects. Corrective cardiac operations yielded the resected thymus tissue. Unrelated individuals were reported by related research to share highly overlapping thymic repertoires.

The sequenced material came from thymocytes. This TCR was recovered from a girl less than two years old with a congenital heart defect. The chain links TRBV9 to TRBJ1-1; D not resolved. CDR3 coding DNA: TGTGCCAGCAAAAACATCACCCGAAACACTGAAGCTTTCTTT. It translates to CASKNITRNTEAFF.